The 13 T cell receptor beta chains reported below all come from one sample, sequenced in a study of T cell clonality in common variable immunodeficiency (dated by TCRdb to the mid-2010s). Libraries were constructed by the immunoSEQ multiplex PCR assay. Imported from immuneACCESS, the table was reduced by TCRdb to in-frame sequences with V and J called. These copies leave out some clones; in studies compared against another copy, an unresolved V gene accounts for under half, and the cause of the remainder is not known. For this sample, 75,000 to 85,000 clones appear and none is a singleton. The leading ten clones occupy over 0.7% of the sample. Source material: peripheral blood mononuclear cells. These receptor sequences come from a person aged 18 to 75 in good health.

This clone was recorded at least ten times. The CDR3 goes on 3 residues after the read ends, and that part is filled in from the germline J gene. The chain couples TRBV7-2 to TRBJ2-4, with TRBD1 matching over 7 bases. Germline lookup yields CDR1 SGHTA and CDR2 FQGNSA. V lost 5 bases and J lost 3; bases outside the gene matches: 4. The CDR3 loop spans 14 amino acids. The CDR3 loop is CASSQGQSKNIQYF. The part of the CDR3 DNA that was read is TGTGCCAGCAGCCAGGGACAGAGCAAAAACATT.

This clone was detected many times. From the germline J gene comes the end of the CDR3, since the read stops 3 residues before it. The chain uses TRBV12-3 or TRBV12-4 and TRBJ2-3, with TRBD2 as a possible D gene (6 bases). The CDR3 covers 15 residues. V was cut by 6 bases and J by 2 bases, with 15 bases left in between. Incomplete CDR3 DNA: TGTGCCAGCAGCTCCCGGACTACCTCCACAGATACG. It specifies CASSSRTTSTDT. The complete CDR3 protein is CASSSRTTSTDTQYF.

This clone was seen at least ten times. The read terminates 3 residues ahead of where the CDR3 ends, so the germline J gene completes it. The rearrangement links TRBV29-1 to TRBJ2-1; 8 nucleotides agree with TRBD2. The germline gives CDR1 SQVTM, CDR2 ANQGSEA. The CDR3 consists of 12 residues. V was clipped by 4 bases and J by 8 bases; unmatched bases: 4. CDR3 protein: CSVAMREDEQFF. The CDR3 bases that were read are TGCAGCGTTGCTATGCGGGAGGATGAG.

The sample holds many counts of this clone. Read sequence stops 3 residues before the CDR3 end, and the germline J gene provides the missing end. The rearrangement links TRBV20-1 to TRBJ2-1, with D perhaps matching TRBD1 (6 bases). Germline V gene lookup returns CDR1 DFQATT and CDR2 SNEGSKA (reference sequence). V shed 1 base and J shed 1 base, with 17 bases lying between them. The CDR3 has 17 residues. This chain's CDR3 is CSARGLLGATSYNEQFF. CDR3 bases read: TGCAGTGCTAGAGGATTGTTGGGGGCAACATCCTACAATGAG.

The sample holds many counts of this clone. The CDR3 goes on 3 residues after the read ends, and that part is filled in from the germline J gene. V gene TRBV10-3 combines with J gene TRBJ2-7; D is perhaps TRBD2 (6 bases). The V and J ends lost 11 bases and 1 base respectively, with 18 bases between them. CDR1 is ENHRY, CDR2 SYGVKD, per germline. This CDR3 has 14 residues. Incomplete CDR3 DNA: TGTGCCGTAAGCGGCAGCGGGTCATCCTACGAG. Amino acids: CAVSGSGSSYE. The CDR3 as a whole reads CAVSGSGSSYEQYF.

This clone came up many times. The read is 3 residues too short to cover the CDR3 end, so that end is filled in from the germline J gene. This chain uses TRBV9 with TRBJ2-3, with D uncertain. V lost 0 bases to trimming and J lost 2 bases, with 7 bases between them. The CDR3 has 14 residues. Germline V CDR1 and CDR2: SGDLS, YYNGEE. The CDR3 region is CASSVERYTDTQYF. The CDR3 bases that were read are TGTGCCAGCAGCGTAGAGAGGTACACAGATACG.

The table lists this clone with many counts. The CDR3 end lies 3 residues beyond the end of the read and is filled in from the germline J gene. The rearrangement joins TRBV6-4 to TRBJ2-3; D is possibly TRBD2 (6 bases). CDR1 MRHNA and CDR2 SNTAGT come from the germline V gene. This CDR3 is built from 16 residues. V was pared by 2 bases and J by 0 bases, with 12 bases between. The CDR3 region is CASSDPGGKSTDTQYF. The CDR3 bases that were read are TGTGCCAGCAGTGACCCCGGCGGGAAGAGCACAGATACG.

The sample holds a few counts of this clone. The sequence runs out 3 residues before the end of the CDR3; the remainder is reconstructed from the germline J gene. The rearrangement links TRBV19 to TRBJ1-2; tentatively, D is TRBD1 (6 bases). This CDR3 spans 13 amino acids. Germline V CDR1 and CDR2: LNHDA, SQIVND (reference sequence). CDR3 DNA (partial): TGTGCCAGTAGCACTGGGGGGGCCCGGACC. Its protein product is CASSTGGART. The whole CDR3 protein reads CASSTGGARTYTF.

This clone appeared many times. Read sequence stops 3 residues before the CDR3 end, and the germline J gene provides the missing end. The rearrangement links TRBV28 to TRBJ2-5, with a tentative D call TRBD1 (5 bases). V gave up 2 bases and J gave up 0 bases, with 10 bases separating them. Germline V gives CDR1 MDHEN, CDR2 SYDVKM. The CDR3 runs to 15 residues. The part of the CDR3 DNA that was read is TGTGCCAGCAGTTTACAGACAGCATACCAAGAGACC. Residues: CASSLQTAYQET. The whole CDR3 protein is CASSLQTAYQETQYF.

This clone appeared many times. Coverage ceases 3 residues before the CDR3 finishes, and the germline J gene fills in the end. This chain connects TRBV11-3 to TRBJ2-1; 8 nucleotides agree with TRBD2. CDR3 length equals 15 residues. Germline V gives CDR1 SGHNT, CDR2 YENEEA. J gave up 9 bases and V 0 bases, and 7 bases lay outside the gene matches. CDR3 in amino acids: CASSLEAGEGGEQFF. Partial CDR3 DNA: TGTGCCAGCAGCTTAGAAGCGGGAGAGGGAGGTGAG.

This clone appeared many times. Read data end 3 residues before the CDR3 end; the end is taken from the germline J gene. The chain is built from TRBV5-1 and TRBJ2-3, with D perhaps TRBD2 (5 bases). Trimming cost V 3 bases and J 3 bases, with 5 bases left between them. Germline V CDR1 and CDR2: SGHRS, YFSETQ. There are 12 residues in the CDR3. CDR3 DNA (partial): TGCGCCAGCAGCTCGGGGACAGATACG. Its translation: CASSSGTDT. The entire CDR3 protein is CASSSGTDTQYF.

This clone has at least ten counts. The read halts 3 residues ahead of the CDR3 end, with the missing end drawn from the germline J gene. The rearrangement uses TRBV7-2 and TRBJ2-5; D unclear. From germline, CDR1 is SGHTA and CDR2 FQGNSA. This CDR3 has 12 residues. V gave up 1 base and J gave up 5 bases, with 5 bases separating them. CDR3 DNA, as far as it was read: TGTGCCAGCAGCTTAGATATGGAGACC. Translated, it gives CASSLDMET. The entire CDR3 protein is CASSLDMETQYF.

A note on this clone: The CDR3 end lies 3 residues beyond the end of the read and is filled in from the germline J gene. This chain connects TRBV19 to TRBJ1-5, with TRBD1 as a possible D gene (6 bases). CDR1 is LNHDA, CDR2 SQIVND, per germline (reference sequence). CDR3 length equals 15 residues. The germline V and J ends were trimmed by 1 base and 5 bases, with 12 bases remaining between them. CDR3 sequence: CASSIGPGEDQPQHF. CDR3 DNA, as far as it was read: TGTGCCAGTAGTATAGGTCCAGGGGAGGATCAGCCC.